This passage covers 4 T cell receptor beta chains from one sample sequenced in a study of shared clonotypes between healthy human individuals. Naive CD8 populations comprised CD45RO-negative cells positively selected for CCR7, excluding terminally differentiated effector memory CD45RA+ cells. Repertoires were generated with immunoSEQ multiplex PCR, while TCRdb's copy carries only in-frame clones and drops some. The sample carries about 580,000 clones, 98% recorded once. Sequencing was carried out using naive CD8+ T cells sorted from blood. The origin of the receptors is a man younger than 40 in good health.

V gene TRBV2 combines with J gene TRBJ2-7; 8 bases are a match to TRBD1. Unmatched junction bases numbered 5, after V lost 7 bases and J lost 0 bases. Germline CDR1 is SNHLY and CDR2 is FYNNEI. The CDR3 is 14 residues long. CDR3 sequence (DNA): TGTGCCAGCACACGGGACAGGAGCTCCTACGAGCAGTACTTC. It yields the protein CASTRDRSSYEQYF.

A note on this clone: The sample contains more than one DNA sequence encoding this CDR3. This sequence joins TRBV28 and TRBJ2-7; D is unresolved. CDR3 size: 12 residues. CDR1 MDHEN and CDR2 SYDVKM come from the germline V gene. The ends were cut back, 0 bases at V and 6 bases at J, with 6 bases in the middle. CDR3 DNA: TGTGCCAGCAGTTTATGGGGTGGCGAGCAGTACTTC. It yields the protein CASSLWGGEQYF.

Comments on this clone: In the same sample, other DNA sequences code for this CDR3. V is TRBV29-1 and J is TRBJ2-5, with D possibly called TRBD1 or TRBD2 (6 bases each). This CDR3 comprises 12 residues. CDR1 and CDR2 from the germline V gene are SQVTM and ANQGSEA. Trimming pared 1 base from V and 5 bases from J, leaving 8 bases between. CDR3 bases: TGCAGCGTTGAAGGAGGGGGGGAGACCCAGTACTTC. It codes for CSVEGGGETQYF.

This clone appeared a few times. Written as DNA, the CDR3 is TGTGCCAGCAGTACAGCGAACACCGGGGAGCTGTTTTTT. As protein: CASSTANTGELFF. The chain uses TRBV27 and TRBJ2-2; no reliable D call. Germline CDR1 reads MNHEY; CDR2 reads SMNVEV (reference sequence). This CDR3 region has 13 residues. Trimming stripped 5 bases from V and 0 bases from J, with 4 bases between.